The T cell receptor beta chain described here comes from a study of early T cells in non-severe SARS-CoV-2 infection. Study conclusions and caveats: Using VDJdb, the matching emphasized anti-spike CD8 responses while missing private and CD4 specificities.

CDR1 is DFQATT, CDR2 SNEGSKA, per germline (reference sequence). CDR3 length: 16 amino acids. The V end lost 3 bases, the J end lost 3 bases, and 21 bases lay between the germline ends. Unique molecular identifiers (one per individual cDNA molecule) were attached. TCRdb ran MiXCR on the 5' RACE reads and lists one entry per CDR3 protein. The data hold around 77,000 distinct CDR3 sequences, with 5% observed a single time. This clonotype was observed a handful of times. Its antigen remains unknown. The TCR comes from an adult who was a healthcare worker with PCR-confirmed SARS-CoV-2 infection or an uninfected control (not recorded which). The material sequenced was whole blood, taken at baseline. The chain combines TRBV20-1 with TRBJ2-7; tentative D call: TRBD2 (6 bases). The CDR3 is CSASPRGNGPFYEQYF. The CDR3 DNA follows: TGCAGTGCTAGTCCACGGGGGAACGGCCCCTTCTACGAGCAGTACTTC.